This TCR beta chain was captured in a study of T cells in Graves' hyperthyroidism and ophthalmopathy. Study conclusions and caveats: Within blood appeared most thyroid clonotypes that had expanded above 0.001. Ophthalmopathy was identified by the model a median around 6.9 months ahead of onset.

Using RNA transcripts as the source, TCR beta CDR3 regions were amplified. Primed by the HTBI set, a first-round RT-PCR was run on the TCR CDR3. One entry per CDR3 protein, called by TCRdb with MiXCR from the multiplex PCR reads. The top ten hold less than 25% of the sample, which has around 380,000 distinct CDR3 sequences, approximately 13% seen once. A note on this clonotype: As yet, its antigen is unknown.

Material: blood. The TCR sequence derives from a man aged 25 to 40 with Graves' hyperthyroidism that later progressed to Graves' ophthalmopathy.

CDR3 nucleotides: TGTGCCAGCAGCGTAGGGCCCGGGACAGGGGGTGAAAAACTGTTTTTT. The encoded protein is CASSVGPGTGGEKLFF. The chain couples TRBV9 to TRBJ1-4, with 11 bases identical to TRBD1. The CDR3 totals 16 residues. Trimming cost V 0 bases and J 7 bases; bases outside gene matches: 5. Germline V lookup: CDR1 SGDLS, CDR2 YYNGEE. The full variable domain, with the rest looked up from reference TRBV9 and TRBJ1-4, is DSGVTQTPKHLITATGQRVTLRCSPRSGDLSVYWYQQSLDQGLQFLIQYYNGEERAKGNILERFSAQQFPDLHSELNLSSLELGDSALYFCASSVGPGTGGEKLFFGSGTQLSVL.